A selection of T cell receptor beta chains follows, all from one sample in a study of T cells expressing NK-cell markers. TCRdb reprocessed the 5' RACE reads and stores each CDR3 protein as one record, lacking DNA. The sample yields about 550,000 distinct CDR3 sequences, of which the top ten take up about 3.6%. The sample consisted of blood T cells: a sorted CD56 or NKG2C T cell subset, CD4+ or CD8+ T cells, or bulk PBMC T cells (not recorded which). Receptors originate from a man aged 18 to 30 in good health. CDR3s include the opening cysteine and the closing phenylalanine or tryptophan.

v_call	j_call	cdr3_aa
TRBV12-3/TRBV12-4	TRBJ2-1	CASSPGPGEQFF
TRBV29-1	TRBJ2-5	CSVEGRIGLETQYF
TRBV6-1	TRBJ2-1	CASSVRLEGIHNEQFF
TRBV7-9	TRBJ2-5	CASSLPRDWAAETQYF
TRBV5-1	TRBJ2-3	CASSPQFFGSDTQYF
TRBV4-3	TRBJ2-1	CASSQDPGGVNYNEQFF
TRBV12-3/TRBV12-4	TRBJ2-3	CASSAQPGQGVADTQYF
TRBV6-5	TRBJ2-5	CASSYSQGAPETQYF
TRBV12-3/TRBV12-4	TRBJ1-1	CASSKENTEAFF
TRBV12-3/TRBV12-4	TRBJ1-1	CASSYGGTEAFF
TRBV12-3/TRBV12-4	TRBJ2-2	CASSEGLAGVKTGELFF
TRBV27	TRBJ2-1	CASSSPGRVSYNEQFF
TRBV6-4	TRBJ2-1	CASSRLAGDSYNEQFF
TRBV7-9	TRBJ2-2	CASSFWGLTESGELFF
TRBV4-3	TRBJ2-2	CASSQDRGGTGELFF
TRBV30	TRBJ2-7	CAWAEGTEQYF
TRBV11-2	TRBJ1-2	CATSRTGFDGYTF
TRBV18	TRBJ1-1	CASSPRARGEPNTEAFF
TRBV6-1	TRBJ1-6	CASSNDRGNSPLHF
TRBV24-1	TRBJ1-1	CATRQGKSLNTEAFF
TRBV10-3	TRBJ2-2	CAISESRGSNSARTNTGELFF
TRBV6-2/TRBV6-3	TRBJ2-1	CASTEEIAGVGNEQFF
TRBV14	TRBJ2-7	CASSADQASYEQYF
TRBV7-2	TRBJ2-4	CASSIPRDIQYF
TRBV7-3	TRBJ2-5	CASSLTYGLAGGGETQYF
TRBV7-2	TRBJ2-1	CASRQVGAGANEQFF
TRBV10-3	TRBJ2-1	CAISQARDPSVF
TRBV12-3/TRBV12-4	TRBJ2-3	CASSSGLAGGPIHRTQYF
TRBV18	TRBJ1-2	CASSPTRQGAYGYTF
TRBV5-6	TRBJ1-2	CASSSSSYGYTF
TRBV29-1	TRBJ1-2	CSVEDRTNYGYTF
TRBV20-1	TRBJ2-7	CSASPGPQYEQYF
TRBV20-1	TRBJ2-1	CSARGGREQFF